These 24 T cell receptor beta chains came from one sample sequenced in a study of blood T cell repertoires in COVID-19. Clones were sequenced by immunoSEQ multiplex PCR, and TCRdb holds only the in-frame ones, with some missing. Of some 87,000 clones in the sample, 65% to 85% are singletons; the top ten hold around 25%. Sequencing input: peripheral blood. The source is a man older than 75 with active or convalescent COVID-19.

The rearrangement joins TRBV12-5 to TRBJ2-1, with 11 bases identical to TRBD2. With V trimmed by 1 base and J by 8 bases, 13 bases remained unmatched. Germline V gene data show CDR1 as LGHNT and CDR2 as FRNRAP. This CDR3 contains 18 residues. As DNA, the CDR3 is TGTGCTAGTGGTTTGGAATTGGTTAGCGGGGGGGTTAACGATGAGCAGTTCTTC. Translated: CASGLELVSGGVNDEQFF.

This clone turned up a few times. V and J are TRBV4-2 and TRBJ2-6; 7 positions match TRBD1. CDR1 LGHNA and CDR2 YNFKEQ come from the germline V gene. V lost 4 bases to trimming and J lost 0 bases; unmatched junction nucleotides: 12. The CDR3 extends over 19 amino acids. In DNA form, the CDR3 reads TGTGCCAGCAGCCGAGAACAGGGGCTGACCAACTCTGGGGCCAACGTCCTGACTTTC. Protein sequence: CASSREQGLTNSGANVLTF.

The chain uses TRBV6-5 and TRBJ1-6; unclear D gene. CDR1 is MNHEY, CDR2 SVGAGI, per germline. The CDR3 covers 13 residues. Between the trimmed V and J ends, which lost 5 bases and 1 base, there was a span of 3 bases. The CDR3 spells CASSISYNSPLHF. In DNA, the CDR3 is TGTGCCAGCAGTATATCCTATAATTCACCCCTCCACTTT.

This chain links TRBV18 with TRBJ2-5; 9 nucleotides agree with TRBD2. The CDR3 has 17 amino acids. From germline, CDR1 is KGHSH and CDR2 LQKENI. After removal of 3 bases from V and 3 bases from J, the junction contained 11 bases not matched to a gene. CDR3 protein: CASSPFLAGSGKETQYF. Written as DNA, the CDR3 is TGTGCCAGCTCACCCTTCCTAGCGGGGTCAGGTAAAGAGACCCAGTACTTC.

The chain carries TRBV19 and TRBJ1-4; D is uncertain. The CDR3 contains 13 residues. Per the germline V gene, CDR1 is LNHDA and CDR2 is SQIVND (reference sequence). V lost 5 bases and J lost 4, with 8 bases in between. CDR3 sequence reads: CASSGGYNEKLFF. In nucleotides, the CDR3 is TGTGCCAGTAGTGGCGGATATAATGAAAAACTGTTTTTT.

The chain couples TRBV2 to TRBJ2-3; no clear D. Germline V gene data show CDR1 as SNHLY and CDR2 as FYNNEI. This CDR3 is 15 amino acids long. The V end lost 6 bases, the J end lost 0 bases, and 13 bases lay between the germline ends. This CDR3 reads CASSSRAESTDTQYF. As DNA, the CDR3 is TGTGCCAGCAGCTCACGCGCGGAGAGCACAGATACGCAGTATTTT.

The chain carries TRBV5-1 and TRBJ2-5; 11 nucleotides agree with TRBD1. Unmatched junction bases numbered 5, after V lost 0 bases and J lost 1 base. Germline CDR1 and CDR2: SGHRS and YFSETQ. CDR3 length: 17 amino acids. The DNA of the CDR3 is TGCGCCAGCAGCTTGGATCGGACAGGGGGCGGCCAAGAGACCCAGTACTTC. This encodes CASSLDRTGGGQETQYF.

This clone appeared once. CDR3 sequence reads: CASSLQGEGEKLFF. Here the CDR3 DNA reads TGTGCCAGCAGTCTACAGGGGGAGGGTGAAAAACTGTTTTTT. The chain employs TRBV27 and TRBJ1-4, with 8 positions matching TRBD1. The CDR3 is 14 residues long. Germline values: CDR1 MNHEY, CDR2 SMNVEV (reference sequence). Unmatched junction bases numbered 6, after V lost 5 bases and J lost 7 bases.

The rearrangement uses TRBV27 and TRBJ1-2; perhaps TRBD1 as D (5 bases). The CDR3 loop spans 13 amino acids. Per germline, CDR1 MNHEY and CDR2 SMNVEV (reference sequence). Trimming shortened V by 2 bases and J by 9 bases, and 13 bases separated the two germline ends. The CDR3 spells CASSLGQGGSYTF. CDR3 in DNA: TGTGCCAGCAGTTTAGGGCAGGGAGGGAGCTACACCTTC.

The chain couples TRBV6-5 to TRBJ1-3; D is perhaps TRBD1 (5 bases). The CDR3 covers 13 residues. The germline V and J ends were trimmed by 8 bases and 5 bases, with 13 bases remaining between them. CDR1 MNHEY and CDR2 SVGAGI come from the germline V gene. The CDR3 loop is CASPLKGRNTIYF. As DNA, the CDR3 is TGTGCCAGCCCCCTGAAGGGGAGAAACACCATATATTTT.

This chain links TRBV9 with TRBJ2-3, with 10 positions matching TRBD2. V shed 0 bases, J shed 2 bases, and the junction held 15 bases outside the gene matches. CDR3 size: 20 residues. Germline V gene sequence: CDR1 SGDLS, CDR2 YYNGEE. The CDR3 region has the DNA TGTGCCAGCAGCGTAGCTGGTCTGCTGATAGCGGGGGGAAACACAGATACGCAGTATTTT. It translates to CASSVAGLLIAGGNTDTQYF.

The DNA of the CDR3 is TGTGCCAGCAGGAGCGGGGGGGCTTACAATGAGCAGTTCTTC. It translates to CASRSGGAYNEQFF. V and J are TRBV3-1 (or the pseudogene TRBV3-2) and TRBJ2-1, with TRBD2 matching over 10 bases. The germline CDR1 and CDR2 sequences are LGHDT and YNNKEL (reference sequence). Trimming took 6 bases from V and 4 from J; bases not matched to a gene: 3. This CDR3 contains 14 residues.

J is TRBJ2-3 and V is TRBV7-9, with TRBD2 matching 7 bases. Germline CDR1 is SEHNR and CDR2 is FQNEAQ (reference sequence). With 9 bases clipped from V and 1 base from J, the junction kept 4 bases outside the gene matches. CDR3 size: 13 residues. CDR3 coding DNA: TGTGCCAGTCGACGGGGGGGCACAGATACGCAGTATTTT. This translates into CASRRGGTDTQYF.

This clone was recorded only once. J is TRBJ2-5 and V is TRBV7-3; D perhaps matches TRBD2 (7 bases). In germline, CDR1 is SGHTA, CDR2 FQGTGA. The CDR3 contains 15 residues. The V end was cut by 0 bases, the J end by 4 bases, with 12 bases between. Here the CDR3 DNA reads TGTGCCAGCAGCTTAACGGGGGGGCGTGGAGAGACCCAGTACTTC. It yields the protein CASSLTGGRGETQYF.

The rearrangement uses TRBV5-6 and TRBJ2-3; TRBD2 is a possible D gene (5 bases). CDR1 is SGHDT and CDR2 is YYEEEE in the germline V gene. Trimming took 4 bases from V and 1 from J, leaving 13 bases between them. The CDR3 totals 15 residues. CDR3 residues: CASSPVSAGTDTQYF. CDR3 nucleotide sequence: TGTGCCAGCAGCCCCGTCTCAGCGGGCACAGATACGCAGTATTTT.

Here the CDR3 reads CASSHRGENTEAFF. The CDR3 DNA sequence: TGCGCCAGCAGCCACAGGGGAGAGAACACTGAAGCTTTCTTT. The chain carries TRBV4-1 and TRBJ1-1; the D gene is possibly TRBD1 (6 bases). CDR1 MGHRA and CDR2 YSYEKL come from the germline V gene. The V end lost 3 bases, the J end lost 1 base, and 9 bases lay between the germline ends. The CDR3 totals 14 residues.

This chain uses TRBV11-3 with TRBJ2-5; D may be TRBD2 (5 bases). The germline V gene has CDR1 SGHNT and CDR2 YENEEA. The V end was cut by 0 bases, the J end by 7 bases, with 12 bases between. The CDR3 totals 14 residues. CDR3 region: CASSLDPARGTQYF. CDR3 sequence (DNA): TGTGCCAGCAGCTTAGACCCCGCTCGGGGGACCCAGTACTTC.

The CDR3 DNA is TGTGCCAGCAGTTCAGGACAGAATAATTCACCCCTCCACTTT. This codes for CASSSGQNNSPLHF. The chain has TRBV27 and TRBJ1-6; D is possibly TRBD1 (6 bases). CDR3 length: 14 residues. CDR1 is MNHEY and CDR2 is SMNVEV in the germline V gene (reference sequence). Trimming cost V 4 bases and J 5 bases, with 9 bases left between them.

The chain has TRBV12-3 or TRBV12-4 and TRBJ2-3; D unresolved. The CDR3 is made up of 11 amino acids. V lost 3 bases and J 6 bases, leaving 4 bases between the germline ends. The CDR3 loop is CASSFRDTQYF. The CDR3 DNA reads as TGTGCCAGCAGTTTCCGGGATACGCAGTATTTT.

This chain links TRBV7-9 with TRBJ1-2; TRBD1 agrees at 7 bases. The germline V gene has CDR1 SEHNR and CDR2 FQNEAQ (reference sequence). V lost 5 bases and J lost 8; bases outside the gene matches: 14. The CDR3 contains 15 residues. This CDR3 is CASSTPGDSLLGYTF. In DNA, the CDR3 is TGTGCCAGCAGCACTCCAGGGGACAGTCTTTTAGGCTACACCTTC.

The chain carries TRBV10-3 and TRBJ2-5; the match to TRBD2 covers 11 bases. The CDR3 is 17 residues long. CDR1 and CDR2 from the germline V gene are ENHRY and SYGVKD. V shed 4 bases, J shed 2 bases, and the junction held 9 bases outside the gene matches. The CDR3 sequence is CAISGIAGGPVQETQYF. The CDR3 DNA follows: TGTGCCATCAGTGGGATAGCGGGGGGGCCAGTACAAGAGACCCAGTACTTC.

The CDR3 region has the DNA TGTGCCACCAGCAGAGATCCCGGGGGTGGTCAGCCCCAGCATTTT. Encoded protein: CATSRDPGGGQPQHF. This sequence joins TRBV15 and TRBJ1-5; perhaps TRBD1 as D (5 bases). The CDR3 spans 15 residues. V lost 0 bases to trimming and J lost 6 bases, with 12 bases between them. The germline V gene encodes CDR1 LNHNV and CDR2 YYDKDF (reference sequence).

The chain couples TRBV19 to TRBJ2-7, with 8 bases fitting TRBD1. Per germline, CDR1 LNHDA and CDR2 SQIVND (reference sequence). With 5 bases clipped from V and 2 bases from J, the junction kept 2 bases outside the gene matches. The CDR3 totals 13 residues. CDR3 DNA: TGTGCCAGTAGTGTACAGGGGGCCTACGAGCAGTACTTC. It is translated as CASSVQGAYEQYF.

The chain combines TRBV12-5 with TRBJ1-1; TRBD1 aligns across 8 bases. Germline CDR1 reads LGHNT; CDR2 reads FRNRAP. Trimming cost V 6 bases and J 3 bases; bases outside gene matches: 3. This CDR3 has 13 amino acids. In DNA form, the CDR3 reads TGTGCTAGTGGCCTACAGGGGGACACTGAAGCTTTCTTT. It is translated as CASGLQGDTEAFF.